This T cell receptor beta chain was captured in a study of T cell responses to AZD1222 COVID-19 vaccine. Study-wide findings and caveats: Reportedly, nearly half the spike-specific TCRs target unmutated variant regions.

A note on this clone: Its specificity is unknown.

Assay used: immunoSEQ multiplex PCR; TCRdb lists only in-frame clones, some missing. Of under 170,000 clones detected, roughly 90% appear once; the ten largest clones hold approximately 3.4%. V was pared by 0 bases and J by 4 bases, with 7 bases of the junction left unmatched. Germline CDR1 is LGHNA and CDR2 is YNFKEQ. CDR3 length equals 18 residues. The chain joins TRBV4-2 to TRBJ2-2, with 11 nucleotides matching TRBD2. Sample: peripheral blood, taken 28 days after the second AZD1222 dose. The sequence was collected from an adult who received the AZD1222 COVID-19 vaccine. Here the CDR3 DNA reads TGTGCCAGCAGCCAAGATTATACTAGCGGGAGTATCACCGGGGAGCTGTTTTTT. Amino acids: CASSQDYTSGSITGELFF.